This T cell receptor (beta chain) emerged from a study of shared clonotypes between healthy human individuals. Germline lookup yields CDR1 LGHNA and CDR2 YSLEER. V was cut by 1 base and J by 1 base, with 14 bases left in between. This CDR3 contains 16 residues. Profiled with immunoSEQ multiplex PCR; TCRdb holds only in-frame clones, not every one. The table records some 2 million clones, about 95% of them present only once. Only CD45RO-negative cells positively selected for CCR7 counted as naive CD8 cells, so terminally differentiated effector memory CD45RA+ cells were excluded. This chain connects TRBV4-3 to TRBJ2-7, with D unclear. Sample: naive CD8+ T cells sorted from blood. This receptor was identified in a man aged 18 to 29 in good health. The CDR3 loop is CASSQVSHSTSYEQYF. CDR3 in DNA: TGCGCCAGCAGCCAAGTGTCCCATTCTACGTCCTACGAGCAGTACTTC.